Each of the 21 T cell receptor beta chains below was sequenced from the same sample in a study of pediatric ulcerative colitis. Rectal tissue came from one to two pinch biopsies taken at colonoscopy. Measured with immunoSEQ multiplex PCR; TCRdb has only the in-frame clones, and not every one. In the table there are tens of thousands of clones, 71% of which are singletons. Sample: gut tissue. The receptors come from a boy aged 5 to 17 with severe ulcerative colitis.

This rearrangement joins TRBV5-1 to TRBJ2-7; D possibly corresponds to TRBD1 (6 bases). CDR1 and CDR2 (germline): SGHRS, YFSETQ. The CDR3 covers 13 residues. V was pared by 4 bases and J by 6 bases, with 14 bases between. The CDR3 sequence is CASSVGQFSEQYF. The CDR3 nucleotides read TGCGCCAGCAGCGTCGGACAGTTTTCCGAGCAGTACTTC.

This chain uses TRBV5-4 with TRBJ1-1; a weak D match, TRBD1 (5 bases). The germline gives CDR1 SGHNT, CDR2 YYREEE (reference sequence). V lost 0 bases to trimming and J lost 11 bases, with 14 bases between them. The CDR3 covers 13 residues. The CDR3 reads CASSLGQSEGAFF. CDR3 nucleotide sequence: TGTGCCAGCAGCTTGGGCCAGAGTGAGGGGGCTTTCTTT.

For the CDR3, the DNA is TGTGCCACCAGGCCAAGGGAGTCGGGCTATGGCTACACCTTC. Its protein product is CATRPRESGYGYTF. This chain links TRBV15 with TRBJ1-2, with no clear D. The CDR3 length is 14 residues. The germline V gene encodes CDR1 LNHNV and CDR2 YYDKDF (reference sequence). V dropped 6 bases and J dropped 4 bases, with 15 bases sitting between them. The full variable domain, with the rest looked up from reference TRBV15 and TRBJ1-2, is DAMVIQNPRYQVTQFGKPVTLSCSQTLNHNVMYWYQQKSSQAPKLLFHYYDKDFNNEADTPDNFQSRRPNTSFCFLDIRSPGLGDTAMYLCATRPRESGYGYTFGSGTRLTVV.

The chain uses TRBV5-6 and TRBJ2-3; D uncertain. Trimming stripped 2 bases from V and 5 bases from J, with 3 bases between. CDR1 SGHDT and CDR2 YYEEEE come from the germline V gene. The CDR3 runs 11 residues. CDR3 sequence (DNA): TGTGCCAGCAGCTTCTTAGATACGCAGTATTTT. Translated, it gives CASSFLDTQYF.

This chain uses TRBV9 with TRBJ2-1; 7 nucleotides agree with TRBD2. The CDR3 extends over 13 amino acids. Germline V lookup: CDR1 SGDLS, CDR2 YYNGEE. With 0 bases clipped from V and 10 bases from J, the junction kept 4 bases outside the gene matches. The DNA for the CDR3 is TGTGCCAGCAGCGTAGACGATAGCGGGGAGCAGTTCTTC. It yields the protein CASSVDDSGEQFF. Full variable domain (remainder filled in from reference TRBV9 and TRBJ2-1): DSGVTQTPKHLITATGQRVTLRCSPRSGDLSVYWYQQSLDQGLQFLIQYYNGEERAKGNILERFSAQQFPDLHSELNLSSLELGDSALYFCASSVDDSGEQFFGPGTRLTVL.

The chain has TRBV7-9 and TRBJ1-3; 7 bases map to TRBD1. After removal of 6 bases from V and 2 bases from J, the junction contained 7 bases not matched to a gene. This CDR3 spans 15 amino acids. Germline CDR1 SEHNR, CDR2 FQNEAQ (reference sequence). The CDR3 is CASSYDRAAGNTIYF. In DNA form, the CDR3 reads TGTGCCAGCAGTTACGACAGGGCCGCTGGAAACACCATATATTTT. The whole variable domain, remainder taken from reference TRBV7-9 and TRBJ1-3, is DTGVSQNPRHKITKRGQNVTFRCDPISEHNRLYWYRQTLGQGPEFLTYFQNEAQLEKSRLLSDRFSAERPKGSFSTLEIQRTEQGDSAMYLCASSYDRAAGNTIYFGEGSWLTVV.

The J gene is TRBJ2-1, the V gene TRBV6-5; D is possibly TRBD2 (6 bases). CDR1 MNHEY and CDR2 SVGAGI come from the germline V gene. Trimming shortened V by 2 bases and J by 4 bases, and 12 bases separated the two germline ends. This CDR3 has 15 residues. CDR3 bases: TGTGCCAGCAGTTACAGTGGGGAGGAATACAATGAGCAGTTCTTC. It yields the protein CASSYSGEEYNEQFF.

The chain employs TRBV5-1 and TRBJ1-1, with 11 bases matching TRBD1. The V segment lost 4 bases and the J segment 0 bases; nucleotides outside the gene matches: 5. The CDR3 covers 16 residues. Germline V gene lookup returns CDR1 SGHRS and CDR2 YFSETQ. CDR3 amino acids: CASSLGQGGLNTEAFF. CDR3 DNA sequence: TGCGCCAGCAGCCTGGGACAGGGGGGTTTGAACACTGAAGCTTTCTTT.

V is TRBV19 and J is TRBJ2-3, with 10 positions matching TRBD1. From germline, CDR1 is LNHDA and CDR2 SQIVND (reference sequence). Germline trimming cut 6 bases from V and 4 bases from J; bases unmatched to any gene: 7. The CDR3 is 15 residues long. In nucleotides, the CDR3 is TGTGCCAGTAGCTTACCGGGACAGGGGTCAGATACGCAGTATTTT. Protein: CASSLPGQGSDTQYF.

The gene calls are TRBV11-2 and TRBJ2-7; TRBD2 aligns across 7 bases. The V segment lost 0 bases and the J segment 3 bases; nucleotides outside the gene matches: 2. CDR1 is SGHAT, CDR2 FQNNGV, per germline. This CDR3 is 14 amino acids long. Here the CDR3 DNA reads TGTGCCAGCAGCTTAGATGGGGGGGACTACGAGCAGTACTTC. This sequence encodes CASSLDGGDYEQYF.

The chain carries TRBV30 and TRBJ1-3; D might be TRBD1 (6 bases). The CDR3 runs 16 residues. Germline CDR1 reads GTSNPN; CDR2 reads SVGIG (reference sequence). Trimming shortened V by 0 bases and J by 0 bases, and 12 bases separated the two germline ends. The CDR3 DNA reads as TGTGCCTGGAGTGTACGGGGGCTTCCCTCTGGAAACACCATATATTTT. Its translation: CAWSVRGLPSGNTIYF.

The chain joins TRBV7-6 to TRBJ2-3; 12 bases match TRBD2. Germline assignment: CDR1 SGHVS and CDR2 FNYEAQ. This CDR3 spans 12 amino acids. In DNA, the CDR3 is TGTAGGTCTAGCGGGGGGGTTGATACGCAGTATTTT. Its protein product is CRSSGGVDTQYF.

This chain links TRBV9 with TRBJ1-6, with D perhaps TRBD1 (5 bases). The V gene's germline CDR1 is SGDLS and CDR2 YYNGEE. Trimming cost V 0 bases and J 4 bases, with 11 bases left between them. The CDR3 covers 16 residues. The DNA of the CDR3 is TGTGCCAGCAGCGTAGCCGGGGACGCATATAATTCACCCCTCCACTTT. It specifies CASSVAGDAYNSPLHF.

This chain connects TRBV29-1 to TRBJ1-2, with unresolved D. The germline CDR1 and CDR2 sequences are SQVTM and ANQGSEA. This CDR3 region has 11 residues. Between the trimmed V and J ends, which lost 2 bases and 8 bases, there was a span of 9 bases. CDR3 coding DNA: TGCAGCGTTGAAAAGGGTGGCGGCTACACCTTC. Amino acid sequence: CSVEKGGGYTF. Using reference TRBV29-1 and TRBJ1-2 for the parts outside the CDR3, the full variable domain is SAVISQKPSRDICQRGTSLTIQCQVDSQVTMMFWYRQQPGQSLTLIATANQGSEATYESGFVIDKFPISRPNLTFSTLTVSNMSPEDSSIYLCSVEKGGGYTFGSGTRLTVV.

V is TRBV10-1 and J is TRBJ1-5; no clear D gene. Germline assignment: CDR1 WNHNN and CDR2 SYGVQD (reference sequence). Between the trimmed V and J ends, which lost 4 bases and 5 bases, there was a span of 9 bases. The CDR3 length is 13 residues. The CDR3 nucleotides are TGCGCCAGCAGTGCCGGCTCTGATCAGCCCCAGCATTTT. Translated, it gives CASSAGSDQPQHF.

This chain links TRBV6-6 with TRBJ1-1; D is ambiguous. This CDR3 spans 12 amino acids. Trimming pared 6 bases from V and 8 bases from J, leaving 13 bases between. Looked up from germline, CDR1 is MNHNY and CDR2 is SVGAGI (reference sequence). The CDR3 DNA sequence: TGTGCCAGCAGCTTAAATCGGGCCGAAGCTTTCTTT. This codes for CASSLNRAEAFF.

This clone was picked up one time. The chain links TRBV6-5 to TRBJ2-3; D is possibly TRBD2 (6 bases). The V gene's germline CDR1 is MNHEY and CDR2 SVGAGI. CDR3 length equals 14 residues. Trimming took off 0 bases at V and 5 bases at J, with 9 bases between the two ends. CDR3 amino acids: CASSYSGGGDTQYF. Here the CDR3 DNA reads TGTGCCAGCAGTTACTCGGGGGGAGGAGATACGCAGTATTTT.

The CDR3 nucleotides are TGTGCCTGGAGTGTCCAGGGGCTAACCTACGAGCAGTACTTC. Protein product: CAWSVQGLTYEQYF. This chain joins TRBV30 and TRBJ2-7, with D maybe TRBD1 (6 bases). The CDR3 spans 14 residues. V shed 0 bases and J shed 2 bases, with 11 bases lying between them. Germline loops: CDR1 GTSNPN, CDR2 SVGIG (reference sequence).

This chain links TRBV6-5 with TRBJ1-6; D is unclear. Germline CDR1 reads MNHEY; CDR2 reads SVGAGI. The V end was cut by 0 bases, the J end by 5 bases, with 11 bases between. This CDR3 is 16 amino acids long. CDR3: CASSYSVGKNNSPLHF. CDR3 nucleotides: TGTGCCAGCAGTTACTCGGTCGGGAAAAATAATTCACCCCTCCACTTT.

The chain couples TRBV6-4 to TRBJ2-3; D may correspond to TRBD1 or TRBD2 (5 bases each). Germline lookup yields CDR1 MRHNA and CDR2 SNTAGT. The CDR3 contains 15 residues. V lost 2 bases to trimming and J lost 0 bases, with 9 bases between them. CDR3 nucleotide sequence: TGTGCCAGCAGTGACGGGGGATCTAGCACAGATACGCAGTATTTT. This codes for CASSDGGSSTDTQYF.

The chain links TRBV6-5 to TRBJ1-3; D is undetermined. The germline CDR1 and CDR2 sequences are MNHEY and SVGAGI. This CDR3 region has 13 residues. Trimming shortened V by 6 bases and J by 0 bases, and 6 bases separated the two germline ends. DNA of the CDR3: TGTGCCAGCAGGGACCCCTCTGGAAACACCATATATTTT. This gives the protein CASRDPSGNTIYF.